This T cell receptor (beta chain) emerged from a study of T cells in Graves' hyperthyroidism and ophthalmopathy (dated by TCRdb to the late 2010s). As for the study more broadly: Peripheral blood was sampled at the time of initial diagnosis, prior to any treatment. TCR V-J signatures able to tell the groups apart were searched for in a discovery cohort of approximately 95 patients, of whom more than 40 had Graves' ophthalmopathy and roughly 57 had stable Graves' hyperthyroidism. An independent validation cohort of around 19 hyperthyroidism patients and roughly 16 patients who later progressed to ophthalmopathy tested prospective prediction of ophthalmopathy. The approximately 100 discovery patients were divided at random into training and test sets in a 7:3 ratio. In about 6 Graves' hyperthyroidism patients, the study also compared T-cell repertoires from thyroid tissue with T-cell repertoires from blood. Once sampling was done, hyperthyroidism patients were given methimazole at a starting dose of 30 mg daily, whereas ophthalmopathy patients were given high-dose intravenous methylprednisolone. The paper reports TCR Vbeta CDR3 sequencing of fewer than 150 peripheral blood samples: approximately 41 ophthalmopathy, over 70 hyperthyroidism and roughly 17 progressor patients.

The TCR beta CDR3 regions were amplified from the RNA transcripts. The TCR CDR3 was subjected to a first round of RT-PCR using the HTBI primer set and the Qiagen OneStep RT-PCR kit. A second multiplex PCR round built the libraries, followed by size selection and purification. Paired-end sequencing of the libraries was performed with 100 bp reads on an Illumina HiSeq2000. Regarding the original processing steps: SOAPnuke was used to process the raw data, with reads discarded if the reads contained adapters or uncalled bases, had a mean Phred below 15, or lacked an exact constant-primer or identifier match. High-quality paired reads were merged using COPE v1.2.5, and each unique nucleotide sequence was defined as a clonotype. Clonotypes were aligned to IMGT TRBV, TRBD and TRBJ reference segments using MiTCR v1.1. The analysis included only V-J combinations with a frequency above 0.0001, which together covered more than 98% of the repertoires. A TCS score was defined as the ratio of F50 (clonal expansion) to E x V (chaos), with BLOSUM62-based TCRdist applied between CDR3 peptides within each V-J. Welch's t-statistics and random forest reduced 500 to 650 V-J features to about 12, which were used in a naive Bayes classifier (R e1071). TCRdb's own reprocessing of the public reads used fastp at Q25 and MiXCR and kept productive beta chains. Here each entry gathers all rows of one CDR3 protein and keeps the most common genes and DNA. V and J calls and clone size were set by TCRdb, not the authors. Across this sample there are 250,000 to 400,000 distinct CDR3 sequences, with approximately 13% seen only once. Clones ranked in the top ten supply 30% to 40% of the sample.

Study-wide findings and limitations: Most expanded thyroid clonotypes (frequency above 0.001) were also detected in blood, a finding suggesting that blood repertoires may reflect thyroid immune responses. During validation, the model predicted progression to ophthalmopathy a median of roughly six months ahead of onset, with around 70% sensitivity and around 72% specificity. No statistical method was used to set the sample size in advance, and investigators knew the group allocation. Ophthalmopathy was separated from stable hyperthyroidism by a 13 V-J signature model, with around 88% sensitivity and 81% to 82% specificity obtained in cross-validation and 80%/75% obtained in testing.

In the ophthalmopathy patients, disease was moderately to severely active, with a Clinical Activity Score of 3 or more, a NOSPECS grade of 4 or more, and a duration of less than 3 months. Patients with uncontrolled infections, other autoimmune diseases, pregnancy or lactation were excluded. Diagnoses relied on clinical symptoms, serum thyroxine and TRAb, thyroid ultrasound and orbital computed tomography. Ficoll-Paque density gradient centrifugation was used to isolate PBMCs from about 9.4 ml of fresh peripheral blood. Trizol reagent was used to extract total RNA, and RNA quality was then checked on an Agilent 2100 Bioanalyzer. This clonotype showed up many times. No cognate antigen has been identified for it. There are no base qualities to consult, and no much larger clone falls within one base. Material for sequencing was blood. The receptor's source is a woman aged 40 to 49 with Graves' ophthalmopathy.

The sequence in DNA is TGCAGTGCAATTACATATACACGGCGGGAGGAGAGCTCCTACAATGAGCAGTTCTTC. Its coded protein is CSAITYTRREESSYNEQFF. This receptor chain uses TRBV29-1 and TRBJ2-1; TRBD2 matches 8 bases in the middle. Taken from the germline V gene, the CDR1 and CDR2 loops are SQVTM and ANQGSEA. Taken from cysteine to phenylalanine, the CDR3 has 19 residues. Solely the CDR3 DNA is kept, with 57 bases framed from the first base.